The source of this T cell receptor (beta chain) is a study of cytomegalovirus exposure and HLA in healthy donors. The overall study: It was reported in a later analysis that the roughly 120 validation repertoires used the same platform as the approximately 600 first-cohort repertoires.

Germline values: CDR1 MNHNS, CDR2 SASEGT. The length of the CDR3 is 14 residues. V shed 7 bases and J shed 5 bases, with 15 bases lying between them. Some clones are missing from TCRdb's copy, which holds only in-frame ones; the method was immunoSEQ multiplex PCR. The data contain about 160,000 clones, 95% to 97% of them seen just once; the ten biggest clones take up approximately 0.97%. J is TRBJ1-5 and V is TRBV6-1, with D possibly being TRBD1 (5 bases). This receptor was obtained from a woman aged 18-29 years in good health and CMV-seronegative. The specimen was PBMCs. The CDR3 region has the DNA TGTGCCAGCACCCTGCGGAGGGGAGATCAGCCCCAGCATTTT. It codes for CASTLRRGDQPQHF.